This T cell receptor beta chain was retrieved from a study of CD4+ T cells in melanoma. Study-level findings and limits: A reported correlation linked neoantigen-specific CD4+ T cells to CD8+, macrophage and B cell function. Reportedly, melanoma neoantigen-specific CD4+ T cells showed varied differentiation states.

This clone was counted once. Its antigen is still unknown. Data came from immunoSEQ multiplex PCR; TCRdb stores just in-frame clones and leaves some out. This sample has about 10,000 clones; nearly 70% occur once, and the top ten carry roughly 9.7%. The sequence derives from a human donor with melanoma. The source material was cells from a culture (not recorded whether cultured in vitro).

Written as DNA, the CDR3 is TGTGCCAGCAGGAGGGGAGACCAAGCTGGAAATTCACCCCTCCACTTT. Translation: CASRRGDQAGNSPLHF. The rearrangement joins TRBV25-1 to TRBJ1-6, with a tentative D call TRBD1 (5 bases). This CDR3 spans 16 amino acids. Deletions cut 6 bases from V and 7 bases from J, with 19 bases between. Germline CDR1 is MGHDK and CDR2 is SYGVNS.